This TCR beta chain comes out of a study of blood T cell repertoires in COVID-19. Study overall: COVID-19 samples, acute and convalescent, were from the United States, Italy and Spain. In each case, the material was cDNA or gDNA derived from T cells, B-cell-depleted T cells, or PBMCs.

The CDR3 length is 21 residues. With V trimmed by 6 bases and J by 0 bases, 22 bases remained unmatched. CDR1 is MNHEY, CDR2 SVGEGT, per germline. How the authors handled the data: Estimation of nucleated cell counts was performed using reference gene primer amplification. Profiled with immunoSEQ multiplex PCR; TCRdb holds only in-frame clones, not every one. V, J and clone size derive from that table, while D and trimming were established from the DNA sequence. Counted here are about 78,000 clones, around nine tenths occurring once; the ten biggest clones make up 4.5% to 6%. This TCR was recovered from a man aged 50 or older with active or convalescent COVID-19. Sequenced sample: peripheral blood. This chain joins TRBV6-2 or TRBV6-3 and TRBJ2-1, with 8 bases aligning to TRBD1. In DNA, the CDR3 is TGTGCCAGCAGCCTTCGACAGGGGAAAGGTACCTACCTAAGCTCCTACAATGAGCAGTTCTTC. It is translated as CASSLRQGKGTYLSSYNEQFF.